One sample yielded the 30 T cell receptor beta chains listed below, sequenced in a study of blood T cell repertoires in COVID-19. Profiled with immunoSEQ multiplex PCR; TCRdb holds only in-frame clones, not every one. Found here are about 300,000 clones, 85% of them singletons; the top ten hold around 2%. What was sequenced was PBMCs or T cells enriched from blood (not recorded which). The receptor source for this set is a woman younger than 45 who had been exposed to COVID-19.

The chain carries TRBV28 and TRBJ1-2; maybe TRBD1 (5 bases). Per the germline V gene, CDR1 is MDHEN and CDR2 is SYDVKM. V gave up 7 bases and J gave up 6 bases, with 15 bases separating them. This CDR3 is 13 amino acids long. CDR3 DNA sequence: TGTGCCAGCACCATTCCAGGGAGGAATGGCTACACCTTC. It yields the protein CASTIPGRNGYTF.

The V gene is TRBV7-9, the J gene TRBJ1-2; 9 nucleotides agree with TRBD1. The germline V gene encodes CDR1 SEHNR and CDR2 FQNEAQ (reference sequence). The J segment lost 1 base and the V segment lost 5 bases, leaving 14 bases of the junction unmatched. The CDR3 is 18 amino acids. The CDR3 sequence: CASSASWGQGRSNYGYTF. The CDR3 DNA reads TGTGCCAGCAGCGCCAGCTGGGGACAGGGTAGAAGTAACTATGGCTACACCTTC.

The chain couples TRBV5-4 to TRBJ1-6, with D perhaps matching TRBD1 (5 bases). The germline gives CDR1 SGHNT, CDR2 YYREEE (reference sequence). The CDR3 extends over 18 amino acids. Trimming cost V 4 bases and J 0 bases, with 17 bases left between them. The CDR3 region is CASSKGLTRSSYNSPLHF. For the CDR3, the DNA is TGTGCCAGCAGCAAGGGACTTACCCGGAGCTCCTATAATTCACCCCTCCACTTT.

This sequence joins TRBV7-9 and TRBJ2-3; a weak D match, TRBD1 (6 bases). V was trimmed by 5 bases and J by 0 bases, leaving 15 bases between them. Germline V gene sequence: CDR1 SEHNR, CDR2 FQNEAQ (reference sequence). There are 16 residues in the CDR3. The CDR3 coding sequence is TGTGCCAGCAGCGTACCCCAGGGGCAGAGCACAGATACGCAGTATTTT. It specifies CASSVPQGQSTDTQYF.

V and J are TRBV28 and TRBJ1-5; 10 bases agree with TRBD1. Trimming removed 8 bases from V and 0 bases from J; junction bases left unmatched: 10. Germline-derived CDR1 and CDR2 are MDHEN and SYDVKM. The CDR3 length is 17 residues. CDR3 coding DNA: TGTGCCAGCTGGACAGGGGGGACCCCCTATAGCAATCAGCCCCAGCATTTT. Residues: CASWTGGTPYSNQPQHF.

This clone was found once. This CDR3 reads CASSWGTGRTGELFF. The CDR3 nucleotides are TGTGCCAGCAGCTGGGGGACAGGGCGAACCGGGGAGCTGTTTTTT. This chain links TRBV7-3 with TRBJ2-2, with TRBD1 matching 9 bases. The germline CDR1 and CDR2 sequences are SGHTA and FQGTGA. The trim removed 4 bases at V and 5 bases at J, leaving 5 bases unmatched. The CDR3 is 15 residues long.

This clone was seen a single time. The chain employs TRBV2 and TRBJ2-7, with 11 bases fitting TRBD1. CDR3 length: 14 amino acids. Trimming removed 5 bases from V and 5 bases from J; junction bases left unmatched: 5. Germline V gene data show CDR1 as SNHLY and CDR2 as FYNNEI. In nucleotides, the CDR3 is TGTGCCAGCAGTCCGGACAGGGGGCCTCACGAGCAGTACTTC. This encodes CASSPDRGPHEQYF.

The chain recombines TRBV28 with TRBJ1-6, with a weak D call TRBD1 (5 bases). The germline V gene encodes CDR1 MDHEN and CDR2 SYDVKM. CDR3 size: 14 residues. V was clipped by 7 bases and J by 10 bases, with 17 bases between them. CDR3 sequence: CASTTGTGRSPLHF. CDR3 sequence (DNA): TGTGCCAGCACCACCGGGACTGGGCGGTCACCCCTCCACTTT.

V and J are TRBV2 and TRBJ2-1; 15 nucleotides align to TRBD2. Unmatched junction bases numbered 5, after V lost 7 bases and J lost 10 bases. This CDR3 comprises 14 residues. Germline V gene data show CDR1 as SNHLY and CDR2 as FYNNEI. In nucleotides, the CDR3 is TGTGCCAGCAATGGACTAGCGGGGGGGCAGGAGCAGTTCTTC. Its protein is CASNGLAGGQEQFF.

The chain recombines TRBV7-8 with TRBJ2-7; 7 bases align to TRBD1. Germline CDR1 and CDR2: SGHVS and FQNEAQ. There are 13 residues in the CDR3. The V segment lost 4 bases and the J segment 6 bases; nucleotides outside the gene matches: 6. The CDR3 DNA reads as TGTGCCAGCAGCTCCCCCTACAGGGGCGAGCAGTACTTC. Its protein product is CASSSPYRGEQYF.

The gene calls are TRBV2 and TRBJ2-7; the match to TRBD2 covers 7 bases. Germline values: CDR1 SNHLY, CDR2 FYNNEI. The J segment lost 7 bases and the V segment lost 6 bases, leaving 0 bases of the junction unmatched. The length of the CDR3 is 10 residues. This chain's CDR3 is CASRAGEQYF. In DNA, the CDR3 is TGTGCCAGCAGAGCGGGGGAGCAGTACTTC.

This rearrangement joins TRBV23-1 to TRBJ1-5, with 10 nucleotides matching TRBD1. TRBV23-1 is an open reading frame whose function is uncertain. V lost 0 bases to trimming and J lost 2 bases; unmatched junction nucleotides: 10. CDR3 length equals 19 residues. The CDR3 spells CASSQSRPDRGMGNQPQHF. The CDR3 DNA sequence: TGCGCCAGCAGTCAATCGAGACCGGACAGGGGGATGGGCAATCAGCCCCAGCATTTT.

This clone was observed a few times. CDR3 DNA sequence: TGCAGCGTTGCCCCTGGGGGACAGAGAAACACCATATATTTT. Translating it yields CSVAPGGQRNTIYF. V gene TRBV29-1 combines with J gene TRBJ1-3, with TRBD1 matching over 7 bases. The CDR3 loop spans 14 amino acids. Losses at the gene ends were 4 bases for V and 5 bases for J; bases not matched to a gene: 8. Per the germline V gene, CDR1 is SQVTM and CDR2 is ANQGSEA.

This sequence joins TRBV9 and TRBJ2-1; TRBD2 matches at 8 bases. This CDR3 spans 17 amino acids. Unmatched junction bases numbered 14, after V lost 5 bases and J lost 4 bases. Germline V gene sequence: CDR1 SGDLS, CDR2 YYNGEE. This CDR3 reads CASSEPTAGAEYNEQFF. The CDR3 nucleotides are TGTGCCAGCAGTGAACCGACAGCGGGGGCCGAATACAATGAGCAGTTCTTC.

The chain has TRBV12-3 or TRBV12-4 and TRBJ1-5, with D hard to call. The length of the CDR3 is 12 residues. Trimming removed 7 bases at V and 3 bases at J, with 7 bases between. The CDR3, as DNA: TGTGCCAGCACCCGAGACAATCAGCCCCAGCATTTT. Translated, it gives CASTRDNQPQHF.

V is TRBV19 and J is TRBJ2-7; possible D gene TRBD2, 6 bases. V lost 4 bases and J lost 6, with 13 bases in between. The germline V gene encodes CDR1 LNHDA and CDR2 SQIVND (reference sequence). The CDR3 sequence is 13 residues long. Here the CDR3 reads CASSTTVGGEQYF. CDR3 nucleotides: TGTGCCAGTAGTACCACGGTGGGAGGCGAGCAGTACTTC.

The rearrangement uses TRBV6-5 and TRBJ1-4; D is perhaps TRBD1 (6 bases). CDR1 is MNHEY, CDR2 SVGAGI, per germline. Trimming left V 2 bases short and J 8 bases short, with 12 bases between. The CDR3 covers 14 residues. The CDR3 nucleotides are TGTGCCAGCAGTTACGCAGGGGCAGGGGAAAAACTGTTTTTT. This sequence encodes CASSYAGAGEKLFF.

The chain links TRBV7-8 to TRBJ1-4, with 7 bases fitting TRBD1. V was pared by 2 bases and J by 7 bases, with 4 bases of the junction left unmatched. This CDR3 has 14 residues. Germline V gene data show CDR1 as SGHVS and CDR2 as FQNEAQ. CDR3 sequence (DNA): TGTGCCAGCAGCTTAAGGGGGCGCGGTGAAAAACTGTTTTTT. It encodes CASSLRGRGEKLFF. Drawing the rest from reference TRBV7-8 and TRBJ1-4, the complete variable domain is GAGVSQSPRYKVAKRGQDVALRCDPISGHVSLFWYQQALGQGPEFLTYFQNEAQLDKSGLPSDRFFAERPEGSVSTLKIQRTQQEDSAVYLCASSLRGRGEKLFFGSGTQLSVL.

V gene TRBV7-2 combines with J gene TRBJ1-3; 7 bases fit TRBD1. The V and J ends lost 1 base and 7 bases, in that order; junction bases with no gene match: 4. This CDR3 is built from 14 residues. Germline V lookup: CDR1 SGHTA, CDR2 FQGNSA. This chain's CDR3 is CASSLGRGWNTIYF. In DNA form, the CDR3 reads TGTGCCAGCAGCTTAGGCAGGGGGTGGAACACCATATATTTT.

This clone has just one count. The CDR3 loop reads CASSPSGTSTDTQYF. Here the CDR3 DNA reads TGTGCCAGCAGCCCTAGCGGGACAAGCACAGATACGCAGTATTTT. This chain links TRBV3-1 (or the pseudogene TRBV3-2) with TRBJ2-3; 9 bases line up with TRBD2. Germline V gives CDR1 LGHDT, CDR2 YNNKEL (reference sequence). The CDR3 extends over 15 amino acids. V lost 4 bases, J lost 0 bases, and 2 bases stayed unmatched.

This chain links TRBV3-1 (or the pseudogene TRBV3-2) with TRBJ1-2, with D maybe TRBD1 (5 bases). V dropped 1 base and J dropped 7 bases, with 13 bases sitting between them. This CDR3 has 14 residues. Germline V gene lookup returns CDR1 LGHDT and CDR2 YNNKEL (reference sequence). In DNA form, the CDR3 reads TGTGCCAGCAGCCAAGTCGGGGGAGAGGGTGGCTACACCTTC. Encoded protein: CASSQVGGEGGYTF.

This sequence joins TRBV19 and TRBJ1-1, with a tentative D call TRBD1 (6 bases). This CDR3 is built from 14 residues. Germline V CDR1 and CDR2: LNHDA, SQIVND (reference sequence). V was trimmed by 3 bases and J by 11 bases, leaving 19 bases between them. The CDR3 DNA sequence: TGTGCCAGTAGTATCAGGGTACAGGGCGCAAGCGCTTTCTTT. It specifies CASSIRVQGASAFF.

The V gene is TRBV6-5, the J gene TRBJ1-2, with D maybe TRBD1 (5 bases). V gave up 5 bases and J gave up 10 bases, with 14 bases separating them. Looked up from germline, CDR1 is MNHEY and CDR2 is SVGAGI. The CDR3 loop spans 12 amino acids. CDR3: CASSPQGLDYTF. The DNA for the CDR3 is TGTGCCAGCAGTCCTCAGGGTCTTGACTACACCTTC.

The rearrangement links TRBV5-4 to TRBJ2-7; 10 bases line up with TRBD1. Germline V gene lookup returns CDR1 SGHNT and CDR2 YYREEE (reference sequence). This CDR3 comprises 15 residues. The V and J ends lost 3 bases and 3 bases, in that order; junction bases with no gene match: 6. CDR3 nucleotides: TGTGCCAGCAGCTGGGACAGGGGTAACGACTACGAGCAGTACTTC. It translates to CASSWDRGNDYEQYF.

This rearrangement joins TRBV6-2 or TRBV6-3 to TRBJ1-5, with TRBD1 matching over 10 bases. Per the germline V gene, CDR1 is MNHEY and CDR2 is SVGEGT. The J segment lost 0 bases and the V segment lost 5 bases, leaving 7 bases of the junction unmatched. The CDR3 loop spans 17 amino acids. CDR3 sequence reads: CASSRAGTGASNQPQHF. The CDR3 DNA sequence: TGTGCCAGCAGTCGTGCCGGGACAGGGGCTAGCAATCAGCCCCAGCATTTT.

CDR3 amino acids: CASWGQVNEKLFF. The CDR3 DNA reads as TGTGCCAGTTGGGGACAGGTCAATGAAAAACTGTTTTTT. This sequence joins TRBV19 and TRBJ1-4, with TRBD1 matching 8 bases. Germline CDR1 LNHDA, CDR2 SQIVND (reference sequence). The CDR3 contains 13 residues. V lost 8 bases and J lost 5; bases outside the gene matches: 4.

The V and J genes are TRBV7-9 and TRBJ1-2; 12 bases fit TRBD1. V lost 4 bases, J lost 4 bases, and 16 bases stayed unmatched. Germline V gene sequence: CDR1 SEHNR, CDR2 FQNEAQ (reference sequence). This CDR3 is built from 19 residues. The CDR3 DNA sequence: TGTGCCAGCAGCTCAACCTTTACGGGACAGGGGGCGACTCTCTATGGCTACACCTTC. Protein product: CASSSTFTGQGATLYGYTF.

This clone is a singleton in its sample. This rearrangement joins TRBV21-1 to TRBJ1-1. TRBV21-1 is flagged as a pseudogene. The CDR3 consists of 13 residues. CDR3 DNA: TGTGCCAGCCTCAGGGAGGGGAACACTGAAGCTTTCTTT. Translating gives CASLREGNTEAFF.

The chain combines TRBV18 with TRBJ2-7, with a weak D call TRBD2 (5 bases). Germline CDR1 KGHSH, CDR2 LQKENI. V lost 2 bases to trimming and J lost 5 bases, with 16 bases between them. CDR3 length: 15 residues. The CDR3 sequence is CASSPVPSGINEQYF. The CDR3 DNA reads TGTGCCAGCTCACCAGTACCGTCGGGGATCAACGAGCAGTACTTC.

This sequence joins TRBV5-4 and TRBJ2-7; 9 positions match TRBD1. V shed 4 bases and J 3 bases; nucleotides not matched to a gene: 5. Germline CDR1 reads SGHNT; CDR2 reads YYREEE (reference sequence). This CDR3 contains 14 residues. The CDR3 bases are TGTGCCAGCAGCACCCGGACAGGGGACTACGAGCAGTACTTC. As protein: CASSTRTGDYEQYF.